Within the sample, the clone carrying this TCR beta chain is medium-sized. This sample stems from a study of CD4 and CD8 cells across lung adenocarcinoma regions. Trimming took off 6 bases at V and 5 bases at J, with 11 bases between the two ends. Looked up from germline, CDR1 is MNHNS and CDR2 is SASEGT. The CDR3 has 14 residues. TCRdb re-analysed the PCR reads in MiXCR, keeping a single row per CDR3 protein. The data show 9,500 to 12,000 distinct CDR3 sequences, about 53% seen once. Localized lung adenocarcinoma, a non-small cell lung cancer, affected the donors. The chain is built from TRBV6-1 and TRBJ1-6; D unclear. The sequence derives from a male donor with lung adenocarcinoma. The CD4 and CD8 labels of this study may be unreliable. The source material was CD4+ T cells from the center of a lung tumor. CDR3 nucleotides: TGTGCCAGCAGACCCCCCCTTCATAATTCACCCCTCCACTTT. Its translation: CASRPPLHNSPLHF.